Below are 27 T cell receptor beta chains sequenced from a single sample in a study of shared clonotypes between healthy human individuals. Sequencing was performed with immunoSEQ multiplex PCR; in TCRdb, only in-frame clones are kept and a portion is missing. Seen here are some 2,000,000 clones, 85% to 95% observed once, and the top ten hold 0.13%. The sample was naive CD4+ T cells sorted from blood. Subset indicated: CD45RA+ positively selected. These receptors came from a man aged 18 to 30 in good health.

J is TRBJ1-6 and V is TRBV2; 11 bases are shared with TRBD1. Trimming removed 10 bases from V and 7 bases from J; junction bases left unmatched: 9. The CDR3 length is 15 residues. Germline CDR1 is SNHLY and CDR2 is FYNNEI. The CDR3 loop is CATGTGGPGNSPLHF. The CDR3 DNA sequence: TGTGCCACCGGGACAGGGGGTCCTGGAAATTCACCCCTCCACTTT.

CDR3 DNA: TGCGCCAGCAGACCGGGGCGTGCGGCTAGCACAGATACGCAGTATTTT. This sequence encodes CASRPGRAASTDTQYF. The chain carries TRBV5-1 and TRBJ2-3; D may be TRBD1 or TRBD2 (5 bases each). Germline assignment: CDR1 SGHRS and CDR2 YFSETQ. The length of the CDR3 is 16 residues. V was shortened by 5 bases and J by 0 bases, with 16 bases between the two germline ends.

V and J are TRBV9 and TRBJ2-3, with no clear D. CDR3 length: 14 residues. With 3 bases removed from V and 3 bases from J, the gap between germline ends came to 11 bases. Germline V gene lookup returns CDR1 SGDLS and CDR2 YYNGEE. In DNA, the CDR3 is TGTGCCAGCAGCGCTTCACCAGTTACAGATACGCAGTATTTT. Its protein is CASSASPVTDTQYF.

Remarks on this clone: Other DNA sequences of this sample code for an identical CDR3. The genes are TRBV18 and TRBJ2-5; no clear D. The CDR3 totals 14 residues. With 0 bases removed from V and 2 bases from J, the gap between germline ends came to 7 bases. The germline gives CDR1 KGHSH, CDR2 LQKENI. CDR3 residues: CASSPPVGQETQYF. Written as DNA, the CDR3 is TGTGCCAGCTCACCACCGGTCGGGCAAGAGACCCAGTACTTC.

J is TRBJ1-1 and V is TRBV7-6; perhaps TRBD1 as D (6 bases). This CDR3 region has 16 residues. Trimming pared 2 bases from V and 4 bases from J, leaving 17 bases between. Germline CDR1 SGHVS, CDR2 FNYEAQ. CDR3 nucleotide sequence: TGTGCCAGCAGCTTAAGAGGAACAGGGCAAGGCACTGAAGCTTTCTTT. Protein product: CASSLRGTGQGTEAFF.

The gene calls are TRBV9 and TRBJ1-1; 9 bases agree with TRBD1. Looked up from germline, CDR1 is SGDLS and CDR2 is YYNGEE. Germline trimming cut 2 bases from V and 4 bases from J; bases unmatched to any gene: 6. The CDR3 has 15 residues. The CDR3 here is CASSVQDRGGTEAFF. In nucleotides, the CDR3 is TGTGCCAGCAGCGTCCAGGACAGGGGTGGCACTGAAGCTTTCTTT.

This chain joins TRBV28 and TRBJ1-3; D possibly corresponds to TRBD1 (6 bases). The CDR3 has 17 amino acids. Germline V gives CDR1 MDHEN, CDR2 SYDVKM. V lost 5 bases to trimming and J lost 3 bases, with 20 bases between them. This CDR3 is CASSAAGRDKGGNTIYF. CDR3 nucleotides: TGTGCCAGCAGTGCCGCCGGCAGGGACAAGGGTGGAAACACCATATATTTT. The complete variable domain, with remaining parts taken from reference TRBV28 and TRBJ1-3, reads DVKVTQSSRYLVKRTGEKVFLECVQDMDHENMFWYRQDPGLGLRLIYFSYDVKMKEKGDIPEGYSVSREKKERFSLILESASTNQTSMYLCASSAAGRDKGGNTIYFGEGSWLTVV.

V usage is TRBV9 and J usage is TRBJ2-3; no definite D call. Trimming cost V 0 bases and J 3 bases, with 5 bases left between them. The CDR3 loop spans 13 amino acids. Looked up from germline, CDR1 is SGDLS and CDR2 is YYNGEE. CDR3 sequence: CASSVVQTDTQYF. In DNA, the CDR3 is TGTGCCAGCAGCGTAGTACAGACAGATACGCAGTATTTT.

The chain has TRBV30 and TRBJ1-4; possibly TRBD1 for D (5 bases). The CDR3 spans 14 residues. Germline V gene sequence: CDR1 GTSNPN, CDR2 SVGIG (reference sequence). V lost 5 bases to trimming and J lost 4 bases, with 14 bases between them. This CDR3 reads CAWSKDKINEKLFF. DNA for the CDR3: TGTGCCTGGTCAAAGGACAAAATTAATGAAAAACTGTTTTTT.

With respect to this clone: A read error may produce the germline difference seen at one junction end. The rearrangement links TRBV9 to TRBJ2-7, with 7 bases lining up with TRBD1. Per the germline V gene, CDR1 is SGDLS and CDR2 is YYNGEE. The CDR3 loop spans 14 amino acids. CDR3 amino acids: CASSPRLQGPRAHF. The CDR3 nucleotides read TGTGCCAGCAGCCCCAGGCTACAGGGGCCCAGGGCCCACTTC.

The chain employs TRBV5-8 and TRBJ2-2; D perhaps matches TRBD2 (6 bases). Germline V gene sequence: CDR1 SGHTS, CDR2 YDEGEE. Trimming shortened V by 3 bases and J by 4 bases, and 13 bases separated the two germline ends. This CDR3 contains 15 residues. In nucleotides, the CDR3 is TGTGCCAGCAGCTCTCAAGTTAGCGGCACCGGGGAGCTGTTTTTT. It yields the protein CASSSQVSGTGELFF.

The chain joins TRBV19 to TRBJ1-5; no definite D call. With 3 bases removed from V and 0 bases from J, the gap between germline ends came to 9 bases. This CDR3 has 15 amino acids. Per the germline V gene, CDR1 is LNHDA and CDR2 is SQIVND (reference sequence). The CDR3 reads CASSMGKLSNQPQHF. The CDR3 DNA reads TGTGCCAGTAGTATGGGGAAGCTTAGCAATCAGCCCCAGCATTTT.

The V gene is TRBV9, the J gene TRBJ2-2; 7 bases agree with TRBD1. The CDR3 is made up of 13 amino acids. After removal of 4 bases from V and 5 bases from J, the junction contained 2 bases not matched to a gene. CDR1 and CDR2 (germline): SGDLS, YYNGEE. CDR3: CASSPGGTGELFF. CDR3 in DNA: TGTGCCAGCAGCCCAGGGGGAACCGGGGAGCTGTTTTTT.

The chain links TRBV13 to TRBJ2-5; D is ambiguous. V lost 6 bases and J lost 5, with 13 bases in between. The germline CDR1 and CDR2 sequences are PRHDT and FYEKMQ (reference sequence). The CDR3 runs to 13 residues. The CDR3 reads CASRNGYRETQYF. In DNA, the CDR3 is TGTGCCAGCAGAAACGGGTACCGGGAGACCCAGTACTTC.

The chain has TRBV30 and TRBJ1-1; tentative D call: TRBD1 (6 bases). The germline V and J ends were trimmed by 0 bases and 10 bases, with 12 bases remaining between them. The germline V gene encodes CDR1 GTSNPN and CDR2 SVGIG (reference sequence). There are 12 residues in the CDR3. In nucleotides, the CDR3 is TGTGCCTGGAGTGTGGGGGCAGGGAGAGCTTTCTTT. Its protein product is CAWSVGAGRAFF.

This clone showed up just once. The chain recombines TRBV2 with TRBJ2-5, with 12 nucleotides matching TRBD2. Germline values: CDR1 SNHLY, CDR2 FYNNEI. V trimming: 4 bases; J trimming: 4 bases; junction bases outside the gene matches: 4. The CDR3 extends over 15 amino acids. In DNA form, the CDR3 reads TGTGCCAGCAGTGGATGGGGACTAGCGGGAGAGACCCAGTACTTC. Protein sequence: CASSGWGLAGETQYF.

The chain combines TRBV6-1 with TRBJ1-5; no clear D gene. Trimming shortened V by 8 bases and J by 2 bases, and 10 bases separated the two germline ends. The germline V gene encodes CDR1 MNHNS and CDR2 SASEGT. The CDR3 consists of 13 residues. The CDR3 protein is CASGTMGNQPQHF. CDR3 nucleotide sequence: TGTGCCAGCGGTACTATGGGCAATCAGCCCCAGCATTTT.

This chain joins TRBV29-1 and TRBJ1-2; D call uncertain. There are 16 residues in the CDR3. Germline CDR1 is SQVTM and CDR2 is ANQGSEA. Trimming stripped 3 bases from V and 1 base from J, with 18 bases between. For the CDR3, the DNA is TGCAGCGTTGAGGGCCCAGCCGACGGCTTTAACTATGGCTACACCTTC. Translation: CSVEGPADGFNYGYTF.

This chain links TRBV18 with TRBJ2-4; D is unclear. Germline V gene sequence: CDR1 KGHSH, CDR2 LQKENI. V lost 3 bases and J lost 5, with 11 bases in between. This CDR3 comprises 14 residues. The CDR3 region has the DNA TGTGCCAGCTCACCGTCCCCGGGCCAAAACATTCAGTACTTC. Amino acids: CASSPSPGQNIQYF.

The V gene is TRBV7-2, the J gene TRBJ2-7, with D possibly being TRBD1 (5 bases). The CDR3 runs 14 residues. The V end lost 0 bases, the J end lost 2 bases, and 8 bases lay between the germline ends. Germline V gene sequence: CDR1 SGHTA, CDR2 FQGNSA. CDR3 sequence (DNA): TGTGCCAGCAGCTTAGCACAGGCCACCTACGAGCAGTACTTC. This encodes CASSLAQATYEQYF.

This sequence joins TRBV6-5 and TRBJ2-7; 12 bases line up with TRBD2. The germline gives CDR1 MNHEY, CDR2 SVGAGI. This CDR3 has 13 residues. V dropped 2 bases and J dropped 12; count of bases not matched to a gene: 5. The CDR3 DNA reads as TGTGCCAGCAGTTACGGGCTAGCGGGAGGGTGGTACTTC. Translated: CASSYGLAGGWYF.

A single count supports this clone. J is TRBJ1-3 and V is TRBV5-1, with D uncertain. This CDR3 spans 15 amino acids. The ends were cut back, 4 bases at V and 0 bases at J, with 11 bases in the middle. Germline assignment: CDR1 SGHRS and CDR2 YFSETQ. CDR3 in amino acids: CASSPGSTSGNTIYF. The DNA for the CDR3 is TGCGCCAGCAGCCCCGGGTCTACCTCTGGAAACACCATATATTTT. Looking up the rest from reference TRBV5-1 and TRBJ1-3 gives the full variable domain: KAGVTQTPRYLIKTRGQQVTLSCSPISGHRSVSWYQQTPGQGLQFLFEYFSETQRNKGNFPGRFSGRQFSNSRSEMNVSTLELGDSALYLCASSPGSTSGNTIYFGEGSWLTVV.

The genes are TRBV6-6 and TRBJ2-2, with D maybe TRBD1 (5 bases). V shed 2 bases and J shed 0 bases, with 7 bases lying between them. This CDR3 has 15 amino acids. Germline loops: CDR1 MNHNY, CDR2 SVGAGI (reference sequence). The CDR3 DNA follows: TGTGCCAGCAGTTACCACAGGCCGAACACCGGGGAGCTGTTTTTT. Translating gives CASSYHRPNTGELFF.

The chain has TRBV2 and TRBJ1-5; 10 bases map to TRBD1. The CDR3 is made up of 15 amino acids. Trimming took 1 base from V and 7 from J; bases not matched to a gene: 4. Germline V gene sequence: CDR1 SNHLY, CDR2 FYNNEI. The CDR3 bases are TGTGCCAGCAGTGAAGGACAGGGGGCCGTCCAGCCCCAGCATTTT. Residues: CASSEGQGAVQPQHF.

V usage is TRBV7-9 and J usage is TRBJ1-5, with 11 bases matching TRBD1. V trimming: 5 bases; J trimming: 10 bases; junction bases outside the gene matches: 10. CDR1 SEHNR and CDR2 FQNEAQ come from the germline V gene (reference sequence). This CDR3 is built from 15 residues. CDR3 sequence reads: CASSPGTGGSLPQHF. The DNA of the CDR3 is TGTGCCAGCAGCCCCGGGACAGGGGGGTCTCTCCCCCAGCATTTT.

This sequence joins TRBV5-1 and TRBJ2-1, with D perhaps being TRBD1 or TRBD2 (5 bases each). V gave up 0 bases and J gave up 4 bases, with 20 bases separating them. The CDR3 spans 18 residues. Germline CDR1 SGHRS, CDR2 YFSETQ. CDR3 sequence reads: CASSLEPGTLLTYNEQFF. DNA of the CDR3: TGCGCCAGCAGCTTGGAACCGGGGACCCTTCTAACTTACAATGAGCAGTTCTTC.

The chain recombines TRBV5-4 with TRBJ2-7, with D unresolved. CDR1 and CDR2 from the germline V gene are SGHNT and YYREEE (reference sequence). Trimming pared 4 bases from V and 7 bases from J, leaving 24 bases between. The CDR3 extends over 16 amino acids. The CDR3 region is CASSASPDPSSKEQYF. The CDR3, as DNA: TGTGCCAGCAGCGCCTCGCCCGACCCATCCTCTAAGGAGCAGTACTTC.